The entry below describes one TCR beta chain. The CDR3 consists of 17 residues. Germline V gives CDR1 SGHVS, CDR2 FQNEAQ. The V gene lost 3 bases and the J gene lost 0 bases, with 14 bases spanning the gap. The record originates from a study of blood T cell repertoires in COVID-19. Sequencing was performed with immunoSEQ multiplex PCR; in TCRdb, only in-frame clones are kept and a portion is missing. The repertoire has about 260,000 clones, 88% of them found once; the top ten carry 4%. The TCR sequence derives from a man aged 55-75 years who had recovered from COVID-19. V and J are TRBV7-8 and TRBJ2-2, with D perhaps TRBD1 (6 bases). Sequencing was performed on peripheral blood. The DNA of the CDR3 is TGTGCCAGCAGCTTCCCAAGGACAGACTCGAACACCGGGGAGCTGTTTTTT. It specifies CASSFPRTDSNTGELFF.